This TCR beta chain originates from a study of T cell repertoires in cytomegalovirus infection. The CDR3 runs 14 residues. V lost 3 bases and J 2 bases, leaving 9 bases between the germline ends. TCRdb fed the reads into MiXCR, producing one record per CDR3 protein. The sample has around 130,000 distinct CDR3 sequences, roughly 9% seen once. Sequencing was carried out using PBMCs. The clonotype comes from a human donor in good health (CMV status not recorded). Some clones in this sample may be carry-over from other donors' samples. This sequence joins TRBV12-3 or TRBV12-4 and TRBJ2-3, with D hard to call. CDR3 in DNA: TGTGCCAGCAGTTTCTCAGGAGTCACAGATACGCAGTATTTT. Protein product: CASSFSGVTDTQYF.